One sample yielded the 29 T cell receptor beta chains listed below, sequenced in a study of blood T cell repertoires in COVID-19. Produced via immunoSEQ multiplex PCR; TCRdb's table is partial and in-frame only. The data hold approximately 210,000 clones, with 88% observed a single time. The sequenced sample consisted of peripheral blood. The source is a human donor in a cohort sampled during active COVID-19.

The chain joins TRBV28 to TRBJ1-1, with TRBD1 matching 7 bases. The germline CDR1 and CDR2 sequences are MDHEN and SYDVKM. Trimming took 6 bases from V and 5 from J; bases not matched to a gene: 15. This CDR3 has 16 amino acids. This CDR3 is CASSHSKTGMGTEAFF. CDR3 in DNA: TGTGCCAGCAGCCATAGTAAGACAGGGATGGGTACTGAAGCTTTCTTT. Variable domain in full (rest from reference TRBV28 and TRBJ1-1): DVKVTQSSRYLVKRTGEKVFLECVQDMDHENMFWYRQDPGLGLRLIYFSYDVKMKEKGDIPEGYSVSREKKERFSLILESASTNQTSMYLCASSHSKTGMGTEAFFGQGTRLTVV.

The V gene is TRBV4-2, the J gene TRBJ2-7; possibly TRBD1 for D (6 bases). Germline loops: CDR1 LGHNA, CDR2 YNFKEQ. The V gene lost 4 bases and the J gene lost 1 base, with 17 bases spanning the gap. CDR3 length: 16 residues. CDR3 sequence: CASSLEDSAGSYEQYF. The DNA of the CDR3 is TGTGCCAGCAGCCTGGAGGACAGCGCAGGATCCTACGAGCAGTACTTC.

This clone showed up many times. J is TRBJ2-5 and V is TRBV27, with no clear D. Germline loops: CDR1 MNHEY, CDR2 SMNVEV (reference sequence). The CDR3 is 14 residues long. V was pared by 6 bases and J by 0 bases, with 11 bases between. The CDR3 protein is CASSVTPYQETQYF. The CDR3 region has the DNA TGTGCCAGCAGCGTAACACCGTACCAAGAGACCCAGTACTTC.

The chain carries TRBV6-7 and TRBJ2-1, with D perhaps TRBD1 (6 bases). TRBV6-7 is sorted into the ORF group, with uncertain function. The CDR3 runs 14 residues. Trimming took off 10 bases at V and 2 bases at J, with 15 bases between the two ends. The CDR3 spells CATSYWGPYNEQFF. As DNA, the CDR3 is TGTGCCACCTCGTACTGGGGGCCCTACAATGAGCAGTTCTTC.

CDR3 DNA sequence: TGTGCCAGCAGCCATACCACCCCGGGGGGCGAGTTCTTC. It encodes CASSHTTPGGEFF. This sequence joins TRBV3-1 (or the pseudogene TRBV3-2) and TRBJ2-1; weak D call: TRBD2 (7 bases). Germline V gene lookup returns CDR1 LGHDT and CDR2 YNNKEL (reference sequence). This CDR3 has 13 amino acids. V dropped 3 bases and J dropped 14 bases, with 17 bases sitting between them.

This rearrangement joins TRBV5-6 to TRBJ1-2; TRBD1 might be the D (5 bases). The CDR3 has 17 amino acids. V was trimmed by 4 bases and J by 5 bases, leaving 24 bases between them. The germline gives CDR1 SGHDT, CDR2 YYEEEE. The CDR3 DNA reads TGTGCCAGCAGCCAATCCATATTCCCGACAGAAAAATATGGCTACACCTTC. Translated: CASSQSIFPTEKYGYTF.

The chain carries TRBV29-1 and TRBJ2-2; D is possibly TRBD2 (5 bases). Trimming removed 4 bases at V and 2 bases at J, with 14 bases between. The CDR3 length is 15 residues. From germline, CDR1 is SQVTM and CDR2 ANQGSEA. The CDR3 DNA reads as TGCAGCGTTGCGGGGTCAGAAAAAAACACCGGGGAGCTGTTTTTT. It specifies CSVAGSEKNTGELFF.

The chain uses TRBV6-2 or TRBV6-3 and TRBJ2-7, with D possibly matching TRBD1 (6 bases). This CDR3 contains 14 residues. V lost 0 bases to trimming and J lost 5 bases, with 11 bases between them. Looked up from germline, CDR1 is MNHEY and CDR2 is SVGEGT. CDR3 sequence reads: CASSYSMGDNEQYF. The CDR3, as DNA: TGTGCCAGCAGTTACTCGATGGGGGACAACGAGCAGTACTTC.

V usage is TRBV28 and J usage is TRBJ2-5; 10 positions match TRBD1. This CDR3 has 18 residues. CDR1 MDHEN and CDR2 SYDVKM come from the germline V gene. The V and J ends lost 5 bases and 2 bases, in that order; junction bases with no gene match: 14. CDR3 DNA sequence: TGTGCCAGCAGTGGTATGCTGGGGACAGGGGCCTTTCAAGAGACCCAGTACTTC. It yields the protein CASSGMLGTGAFQETQYF. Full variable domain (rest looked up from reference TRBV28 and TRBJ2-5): DVKVTQSSRYLVKRTGEKVFLECVQDMDHENMFWYRQDPGLGLRLIYFSYDVKMKEKGDIPEGYSVSREKKERFSLILESASTNQTSMYLCASSGMLGTGAFQETQYFGPGTRLLVL.

The CDR3 here is CASSPLAGNYGYTF. The CDR3 DNA reads TGTGCCAGCAGCCCTCTAGCGGGAAACTATGGCTACACCTTC. The J gene is TRBJ1-2, the V gene TRBV3-1 (or the pseudogene TRBV3-2); D call uncertain. Per germline, CDR1 LGHDT and CDR2 YNNKEL (reference sequence). The V gene lost 4 bases and the J gene lost 2 bases, with 11 bases spanning the gap. This CDR3 is built from 14 residues.

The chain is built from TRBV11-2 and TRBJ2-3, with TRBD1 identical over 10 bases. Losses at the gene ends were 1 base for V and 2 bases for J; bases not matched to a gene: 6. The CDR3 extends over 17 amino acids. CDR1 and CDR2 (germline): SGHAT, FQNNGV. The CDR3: CASSLGQGAYATDTQYF. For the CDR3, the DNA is TGTGCCAGCAGCTTAGGACAGGGGGCTTACGCCACAGATACGCAGTATTTT. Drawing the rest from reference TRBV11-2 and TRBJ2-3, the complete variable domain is EAGVAQSPRYKIIEKRQSVAFWCNPISGHATLYWYQQILGQGPKLLIQFQNNGVVDDSQLPKDRFSAERLKGVDSTLKIQPAKLEDSAVYLCASSLGQGAYATDTQYFGPGTRLTVL.

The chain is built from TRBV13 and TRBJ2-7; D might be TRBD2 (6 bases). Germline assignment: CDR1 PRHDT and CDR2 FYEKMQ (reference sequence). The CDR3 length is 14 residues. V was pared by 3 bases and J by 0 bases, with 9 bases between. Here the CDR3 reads CASSLGTPSYEQYF. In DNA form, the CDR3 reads TGTGCCAGCAGCTTGGGGACTCCCTCCTACGAGCAGTACTTC.

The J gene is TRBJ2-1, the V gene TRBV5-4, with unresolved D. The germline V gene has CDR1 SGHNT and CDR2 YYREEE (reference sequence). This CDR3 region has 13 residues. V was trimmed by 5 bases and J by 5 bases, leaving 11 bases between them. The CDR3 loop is CASSPQDNNEQFF. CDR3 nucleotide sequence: TGTGCCAGCAGTCCCCAGGATAACAATGAGCAGTTCTTC.

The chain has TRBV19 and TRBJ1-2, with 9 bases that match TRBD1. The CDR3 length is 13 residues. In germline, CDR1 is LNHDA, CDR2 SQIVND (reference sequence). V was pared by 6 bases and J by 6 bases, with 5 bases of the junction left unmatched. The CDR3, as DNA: TGTGCCAGTAGCCCCACAGGGGGCCATGGCTACACCTTC. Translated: CASSPTGGHGYTF.

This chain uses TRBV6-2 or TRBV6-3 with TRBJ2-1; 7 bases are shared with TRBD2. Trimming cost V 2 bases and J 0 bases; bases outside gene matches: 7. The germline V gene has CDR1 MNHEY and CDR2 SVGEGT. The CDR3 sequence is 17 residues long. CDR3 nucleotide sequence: TGTGCCAGCAGTTACGTTGCTAGCGGAGCCTCCTACAATGAGCAGTTCTTC. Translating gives CASSYVASGASYNEQFF.

The CDR3 protein is CASSGFTGNYNEQFF. The CDR3 DNA is TGTGCCAGCAGCGGTTTTACAGGGAACTACAATGAGCAGTTCTTC. The J gene is TRBJ2-1, the V gene TRBV7-2; D perhaps matches TRBD1 (6 bases). From germline, CDR1 is SGHTA and CDR2 FQGNSA. The CDR3 loop spans 15 amino acids. V shed 5 bases and J shed 3 bases, with 14 bases lying between them.

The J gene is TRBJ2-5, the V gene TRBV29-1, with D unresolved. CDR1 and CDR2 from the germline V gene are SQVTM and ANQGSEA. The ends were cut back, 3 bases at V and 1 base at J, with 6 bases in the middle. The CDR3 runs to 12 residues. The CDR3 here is CSVDRAQETQYF. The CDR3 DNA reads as TGCAGCGTTGACCGCGCCCAAGAGACCCAGTACTTC.

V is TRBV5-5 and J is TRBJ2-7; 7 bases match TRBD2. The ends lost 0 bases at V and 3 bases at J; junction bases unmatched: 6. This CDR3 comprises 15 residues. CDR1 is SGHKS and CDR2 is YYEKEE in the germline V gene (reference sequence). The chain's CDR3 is CASSLAGGMDYEQYF. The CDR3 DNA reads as TGTGCCAGCAGCTTGGCCGGGGGGATGGACTACGAGCAGTACTTC.

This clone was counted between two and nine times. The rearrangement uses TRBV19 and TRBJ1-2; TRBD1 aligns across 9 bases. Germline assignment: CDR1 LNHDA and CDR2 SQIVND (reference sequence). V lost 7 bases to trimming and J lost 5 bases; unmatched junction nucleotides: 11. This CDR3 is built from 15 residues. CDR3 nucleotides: TGTGCCAGTATGAGTCCGGACAGGGGTCTTTATGGCTACACCTTC. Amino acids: CASMSPDRGLYGYTF.

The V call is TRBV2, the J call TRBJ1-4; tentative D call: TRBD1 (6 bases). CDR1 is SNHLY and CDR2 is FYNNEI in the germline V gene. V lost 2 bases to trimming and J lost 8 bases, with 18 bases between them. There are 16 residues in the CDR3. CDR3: CASSERRLGAGEKLFF. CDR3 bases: TGTGCCAGCAGTGAAAGACGGTTGGGGGCAGGAGAAAAACTGTTTTTT.

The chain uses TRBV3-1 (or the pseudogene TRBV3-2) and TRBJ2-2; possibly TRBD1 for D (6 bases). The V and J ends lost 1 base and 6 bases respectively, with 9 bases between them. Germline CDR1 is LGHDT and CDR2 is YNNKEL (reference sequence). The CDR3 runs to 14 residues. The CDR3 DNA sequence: TGTGCCAGCAGCCAAGTTCAGGGGTCCGGGGAGCTGTTTTTT. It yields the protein CASSQVQGSGELFF.

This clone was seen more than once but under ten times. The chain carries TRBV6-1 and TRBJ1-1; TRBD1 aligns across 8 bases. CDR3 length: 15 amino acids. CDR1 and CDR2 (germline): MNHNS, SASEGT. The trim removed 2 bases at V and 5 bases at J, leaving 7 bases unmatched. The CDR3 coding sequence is TGTGCCAGCAGTGAATTCTGGACAGGGCGGACTGAAGCTTTCTTT. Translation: CASSEFWTGRTEAFF.

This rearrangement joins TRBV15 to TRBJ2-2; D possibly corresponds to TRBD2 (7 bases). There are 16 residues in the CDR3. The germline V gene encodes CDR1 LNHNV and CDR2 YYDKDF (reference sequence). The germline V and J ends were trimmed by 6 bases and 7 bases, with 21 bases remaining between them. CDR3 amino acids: CATRSKWGGPSGELFF. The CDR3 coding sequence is TGTGCCACCAGGTCAAAGTGGGGGGGGCCCAGCGGGGAGCTGTTTTTT.

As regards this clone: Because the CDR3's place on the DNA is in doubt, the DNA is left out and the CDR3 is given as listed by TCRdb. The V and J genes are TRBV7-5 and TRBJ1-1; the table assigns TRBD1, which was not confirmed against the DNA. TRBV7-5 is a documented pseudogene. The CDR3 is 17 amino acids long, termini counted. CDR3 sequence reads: CVRSLVGRGAMNTEAFF.

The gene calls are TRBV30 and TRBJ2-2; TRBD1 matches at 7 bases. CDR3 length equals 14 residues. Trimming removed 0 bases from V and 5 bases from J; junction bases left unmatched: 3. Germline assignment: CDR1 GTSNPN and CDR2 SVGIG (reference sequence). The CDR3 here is CAWSVSGGTGELFF. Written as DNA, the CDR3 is TGTGCCTGGAGTGTGTCAGGGGGTACCGGGGAGCTGTTTTTT.

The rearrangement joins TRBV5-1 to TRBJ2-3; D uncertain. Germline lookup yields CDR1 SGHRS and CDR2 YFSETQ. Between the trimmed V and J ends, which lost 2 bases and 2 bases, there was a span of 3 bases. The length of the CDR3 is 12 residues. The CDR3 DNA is TGCGCCAGCAGCTTCCTCACAGATACGCAGTATTTT. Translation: CASSFLTDTQYF.

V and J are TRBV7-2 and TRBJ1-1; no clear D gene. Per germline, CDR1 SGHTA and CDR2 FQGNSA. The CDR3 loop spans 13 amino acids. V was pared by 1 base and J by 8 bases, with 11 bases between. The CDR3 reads CASSLGALSEAFF. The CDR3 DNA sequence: TGTGCCAGCAGCTTAGGTGCTTTGAGCGAAGCTTTCTTT.

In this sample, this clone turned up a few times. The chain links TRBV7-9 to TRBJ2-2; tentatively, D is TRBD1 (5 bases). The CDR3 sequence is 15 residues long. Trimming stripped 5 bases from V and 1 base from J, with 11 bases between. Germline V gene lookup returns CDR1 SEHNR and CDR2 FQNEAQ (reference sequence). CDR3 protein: CASSPRTKNTGELFF. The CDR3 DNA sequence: TGTGCCAGCAGCCCACGGACAAAGAACACCGGGGAGCTGTTTTTT.

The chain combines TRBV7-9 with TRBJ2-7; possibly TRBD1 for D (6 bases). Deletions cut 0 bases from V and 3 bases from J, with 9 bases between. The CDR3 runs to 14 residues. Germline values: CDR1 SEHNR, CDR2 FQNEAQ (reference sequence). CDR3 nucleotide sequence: TGTGCCAGCAGCTTAGCGGGGGCGGGCTACGAGCAGTACTTC. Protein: CASSLAGAGYEQYF.